The clone carrying this T cell receptor beta chain has only a few counts. Its antigen is undetermined. MiXCR, run by TCRdb on the reads, gives a single entry per CDR3 protein. The sample consists of about 360,000 distinct CDR3 sequences, over 15% of them appearing once. This record comes from a study of T cell repertoires in cytomegalovirus infection. Study-wide points: Carriage of CMV together with the relevant HLA was identifiable through cumulative public TCR beta family frequency. CMV-specific HLA-C-restricted TCR beta clonotypes dominated the ex vivo response.

Germline V CDR1 and CDR2: MGHDK, SYGVNS. After removal of 5 bases from V and 8 bases from J, the junction contained 6 bases not matched to a gene. The CDR3 sequence is 15 residues long. This sequence was found in a human donor in good health (CMV status not recorded). Some clones in this sample may be carry-over from other donors' samples. Sequenced: PBMCs. The V gene is TRBV25-1, the J gene TRBJ1-6, with 10 bases identical to TRBD1. The CDR3 DNA sequence: TGTGCCAGCAGTCCAAGACAGGGGGCTTATTCACCCCTCCACTTT. Translated: CASSPRQGAYSPLHF.